The subject of this entry is one TCR beta chain. Its antigen is unidentified. The sample is drawn from a study of cytomegalovirus exposure and HLA in healthy donors. Germline CDR1 is MNHNS and CDR2 is SASEGT. The CDR3 length is 13 residues. Trimming shortened V by 9 bases and J by 3 bases, and 14 bases separated the two germline ends. Use of 60 Vbeta and 13 Jbeta primers characterized the PCR. Sequenced by immunoSEQ multiplex PCR; TCRdb stores in-frame clones only, minus some. Of about 170,000 clones listed, 82% are singletons. General observations from the study: TCR beta sequences reportedly predicted the HLA-A and HLA-B alleles of most subjects accurately. TCR beta chain V- and J-gene trimming was linked, in a later analysis, to a missense variant in DCLRE1C. Differences between HLA loci emerged in a later analysis of TCR association rates, with DRB1 most and HLA-C fewest. The majority of TCR sequences were rare, yet some public TCRs appeared in many donors.

The J gene is TRBJ1-1, the V gene TRBV6-1; D gene uncertain. Sequencing input: PBMCs. This TCR was recovered from a male donor in good health and CMV-seronegative. The CDR3 DNA reads as TGTGCCAGAAGGGCTCCCGGGGACACTGAAGCTTTCTTT. The encoded protein is CARRAPGDTEAFF.